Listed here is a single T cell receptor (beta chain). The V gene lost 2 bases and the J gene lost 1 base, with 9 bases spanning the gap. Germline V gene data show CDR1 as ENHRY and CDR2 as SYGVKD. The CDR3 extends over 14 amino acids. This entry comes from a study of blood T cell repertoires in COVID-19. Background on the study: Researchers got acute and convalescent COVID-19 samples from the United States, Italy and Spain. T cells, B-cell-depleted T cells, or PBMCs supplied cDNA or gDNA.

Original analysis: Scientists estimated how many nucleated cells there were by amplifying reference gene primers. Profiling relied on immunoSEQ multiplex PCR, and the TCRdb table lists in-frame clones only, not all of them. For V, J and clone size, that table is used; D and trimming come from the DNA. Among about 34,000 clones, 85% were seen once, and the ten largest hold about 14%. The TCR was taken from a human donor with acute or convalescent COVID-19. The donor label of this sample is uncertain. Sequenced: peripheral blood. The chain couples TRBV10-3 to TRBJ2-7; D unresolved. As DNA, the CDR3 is TGTGCCATCAGTGAGGTAGCTGGATCCTACGAGCAGTACTTC. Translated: CAISEVAGSYEQYF.